Sequencing of this T cell receptor (beta chain) was carried out in a study of cytomegalovirus exposure and HLA in healthy donors. Study observations and caveats: Association of a missense DCLRE1C variant with TCR beta V- and J-gene trimming was reported in a later analysis. The majority of TCR sequences were rare, yet some public TCRs appeared in many donors.

Amplification used 60 Vbeta primers and 13 Jbeta primers. TCRdb's table, derived via immunoSEQ multiplex PCR, lists solely in-frame clones and lacks some. Among about 140,000 clones listed, about 80% were seen once. This CDR3 region has 15 residues. Per germline, CDR1 KGHSH and CDR2 LQKENI. With 5 bases clipped from V and 4 bases from J, the junction kept 10 bases outside the gene matches. As for this clone: Its antigen is not known.

The sequence came from a woman aged 40-49 years in good health and CMV-seronegative. The genes are TRBV18 and TRBJ1-1; 7 nucleotides match TRBD1. Sequencing was performed on PBMCs. The CDR3 sequence: CASSFNGRGTTEAFF. In DNA form, the CDR3 reads TGTGCCAGCTCATTCAATGGCAGGGGGACCACTGAAGCTTTCTTT.